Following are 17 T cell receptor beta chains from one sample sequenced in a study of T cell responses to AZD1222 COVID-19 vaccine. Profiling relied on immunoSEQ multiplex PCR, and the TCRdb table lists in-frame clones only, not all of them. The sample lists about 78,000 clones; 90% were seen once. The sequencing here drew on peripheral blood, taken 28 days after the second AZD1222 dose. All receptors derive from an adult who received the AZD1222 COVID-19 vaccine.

The CDR3 is CAISESTGGAKNIQYF. The CDR3, as DNA: TGTGCCATCAGTGAGTCGACCGGGGGAGCCAAAAACATTCAGTACTTC. This rearrangement joins TRBV10-3 to TRBJ2-4; the D gene is possibly TRBD2 (6 bases). CDR1 ENHRY and CDR2 SYGVKD come from the germline V gene. There are 16 residues in the CDR3. V dropped 0 bases and J dropped 0 bases, with 9 bases sitting between them.

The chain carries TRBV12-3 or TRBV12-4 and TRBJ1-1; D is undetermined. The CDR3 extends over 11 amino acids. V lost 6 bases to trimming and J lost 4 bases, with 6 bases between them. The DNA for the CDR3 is TGTGCCAGCAGCCCCCTCACTGAAGCTTTCTTT. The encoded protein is CASSPLTEAFF.

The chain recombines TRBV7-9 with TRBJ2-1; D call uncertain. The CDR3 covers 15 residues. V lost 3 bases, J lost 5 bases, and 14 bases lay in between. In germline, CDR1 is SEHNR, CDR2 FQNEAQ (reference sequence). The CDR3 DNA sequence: TGTGCCAGCAGCTTTATCGTTCTAAGCGACAATGAGCAGTTCTTC. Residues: CASSFIVLSDNEQFF. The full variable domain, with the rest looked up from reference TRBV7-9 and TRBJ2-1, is DTGVSQNPRHKITKRGQNVTFRCDPISEHNRLYWYRQTLGQGPEFLTYFQNEAQLEKSRLLSDRFSAERPKGSFSTLEIQRTEQGDSAMYLCASSFIVLSDNEQFFGPGTRLTVL.

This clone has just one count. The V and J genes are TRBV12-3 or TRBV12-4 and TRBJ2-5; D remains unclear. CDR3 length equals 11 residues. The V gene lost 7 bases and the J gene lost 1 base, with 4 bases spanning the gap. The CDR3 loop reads CASKSQETQYF. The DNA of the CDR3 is TGTGCCAGCAAGTCCCAAGAGACCCAGTACTTC.

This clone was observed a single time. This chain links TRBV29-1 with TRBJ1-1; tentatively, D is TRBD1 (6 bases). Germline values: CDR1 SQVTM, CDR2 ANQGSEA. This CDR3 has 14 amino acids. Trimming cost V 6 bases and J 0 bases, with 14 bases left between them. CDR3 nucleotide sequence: TGCAGCGTAGTGAAGGGGGACCTGAACACTGAAGCTTTCTTT. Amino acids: CSVVKGDLNTEAFF.

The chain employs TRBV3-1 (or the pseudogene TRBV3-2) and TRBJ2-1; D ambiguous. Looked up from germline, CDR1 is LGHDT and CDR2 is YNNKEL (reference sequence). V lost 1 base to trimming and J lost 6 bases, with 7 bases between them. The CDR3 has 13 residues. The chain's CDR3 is CASSQVVVNEQFF. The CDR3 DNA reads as TGTGCCAGCAGCCAAGTTGTGGTCAATGAGCAGTTCTTC.

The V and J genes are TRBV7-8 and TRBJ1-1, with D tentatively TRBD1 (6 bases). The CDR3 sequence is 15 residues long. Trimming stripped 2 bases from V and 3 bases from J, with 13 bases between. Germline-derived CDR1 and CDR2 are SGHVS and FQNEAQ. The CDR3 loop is CASSLNQAGDTEAFF. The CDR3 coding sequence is TGTGCCAGCAGCTTAAATCAGGCAGGGGACACTGAAGCTTTCTTT.

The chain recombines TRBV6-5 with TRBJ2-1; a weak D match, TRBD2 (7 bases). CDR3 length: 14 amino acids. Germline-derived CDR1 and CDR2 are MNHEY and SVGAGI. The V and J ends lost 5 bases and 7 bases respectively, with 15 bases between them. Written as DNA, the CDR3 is TGTGCCAGCAGTCCTTCGGGGGGCACTAATGAGCAGTTCTTC. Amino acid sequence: CASSPSGGTNEQFF.

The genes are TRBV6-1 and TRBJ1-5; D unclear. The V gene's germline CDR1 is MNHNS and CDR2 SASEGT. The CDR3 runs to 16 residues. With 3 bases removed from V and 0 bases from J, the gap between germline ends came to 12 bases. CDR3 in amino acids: CASSEARLNSNQPQHF. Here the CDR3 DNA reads TGTGCCAGCAGTGAGGCCCGACTCAATAGCAATCAGCCCCAGCATTTT.

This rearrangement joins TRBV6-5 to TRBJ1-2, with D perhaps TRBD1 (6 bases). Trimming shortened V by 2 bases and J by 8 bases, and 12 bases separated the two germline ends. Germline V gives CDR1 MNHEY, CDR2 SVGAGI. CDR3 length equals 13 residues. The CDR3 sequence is CASSYTGAIGYTF. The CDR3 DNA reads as TGTGCCAGCAGTTACACGGGGGCAATCGGCTACACCTTC.

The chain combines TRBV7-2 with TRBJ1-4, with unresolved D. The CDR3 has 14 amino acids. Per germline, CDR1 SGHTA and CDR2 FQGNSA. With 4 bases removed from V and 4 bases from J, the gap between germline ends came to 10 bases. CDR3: CASSSGPNNEKLFF. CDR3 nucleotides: TGTGCCAGCAGCTCGGGCCCGAATAATGAAAAACTGTTTTTT.

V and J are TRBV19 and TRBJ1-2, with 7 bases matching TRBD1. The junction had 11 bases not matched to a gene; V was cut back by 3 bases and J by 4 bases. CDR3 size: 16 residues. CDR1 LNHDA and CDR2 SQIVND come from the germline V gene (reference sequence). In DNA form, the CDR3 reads TGTGCCAGTAGTATTCCTGGCCGGGACAGTCTCTATGGCTACACCTTC. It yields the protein CASSIPGRDSLYGYTF.

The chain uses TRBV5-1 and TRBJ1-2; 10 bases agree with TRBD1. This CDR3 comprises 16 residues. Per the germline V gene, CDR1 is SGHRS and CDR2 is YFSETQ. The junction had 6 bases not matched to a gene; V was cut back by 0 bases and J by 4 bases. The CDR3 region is CASSLEGTGATYGYTF. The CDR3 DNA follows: TGCGCCAGCAGCTTGGAGGGGACAGGGGCCACCTATGGCTACACCTTC.

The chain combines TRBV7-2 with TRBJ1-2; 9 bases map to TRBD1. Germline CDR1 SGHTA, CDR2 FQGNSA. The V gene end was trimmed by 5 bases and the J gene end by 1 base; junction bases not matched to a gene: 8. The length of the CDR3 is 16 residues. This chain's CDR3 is CASSRRTGAVNYGYTF. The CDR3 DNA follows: TGTGCCAGCAGCCGGAGGACAGGGGCCGTTAACTATGGCTACACCTTC.

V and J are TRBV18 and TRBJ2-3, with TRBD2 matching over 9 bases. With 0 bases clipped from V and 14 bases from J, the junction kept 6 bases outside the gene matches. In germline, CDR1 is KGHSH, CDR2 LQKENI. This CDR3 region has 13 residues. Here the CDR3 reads CASSPPGLAQPYF. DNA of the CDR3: TGTGCCAGCTCACCACCGGGACTAGCTCAGCCGTATTTT.

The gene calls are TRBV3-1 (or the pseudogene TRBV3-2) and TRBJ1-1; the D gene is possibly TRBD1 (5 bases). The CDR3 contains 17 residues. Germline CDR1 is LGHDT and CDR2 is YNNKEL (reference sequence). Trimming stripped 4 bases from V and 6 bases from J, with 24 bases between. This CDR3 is CASSLGIPGSGFSEAFF. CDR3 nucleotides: TGTGCCAGCAGCCTTGGGATCCCAGGGTCAGGTTTCTCTGAAGCTTTCTTT.

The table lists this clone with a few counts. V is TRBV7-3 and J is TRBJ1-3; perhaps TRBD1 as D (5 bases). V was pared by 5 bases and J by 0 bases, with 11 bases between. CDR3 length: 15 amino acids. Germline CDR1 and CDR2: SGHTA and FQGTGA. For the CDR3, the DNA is TGTGCCAGCAGCCAGTCGGGGGGCTCTGGAAACACCATATATTTT. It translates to CASSQSGGSGNTIYF.